The sequence of this T cell receptor beta chain was determined in a study of early T cells in non-severe SARS-CoV-2 infection (dated by TCRdb to the early 2020s). In terms of the full investigation: Because TCR sequencing was done on bulk RNA from unsorted whole blood, the alpha and beta chains could not be paired.

General findings and caveats noted by the study authors: VDJdb matching was skewed toward anti-spike CD8 responses and likely underestimated virus-specific expansions by missing private and CD4 specificities.

V was cut back by 3 bases and J by 1 base, leaving a gap of 12 bases between them. Inclusive of the bounding cysteine and phenylalanine, the CDR3 is 16 residues long. The DNA shown is the 48-base CDR3, in frame from base 1. This was a case-control study nested in a cohort of healthcare workers in London, UK, who had nasopharyngeal swab PCR tests and blood samples taken every week. Healthcare workers were enrolled in the week of the UK lockdown, from 23 to 31 March 2020, and were followed every week for up to 16 weeks. This clonotype has a handful of counts. It has no known antigen specificity. The sample holds no much larger clone one base away, and base qualities are not on file. Library method: 5' RACE. Sequenced using a NextSeq 500. The TCR library protocol attached unique molecular identifiers to individual cDNA molecules to correct for sequencing error and PCR bias. Both TCR alpha and beta chains were sequenced, and tight co-correlation was observed between alpha and beta sequence abundances in each sample. The published analysis was carried out like this. V gene, J gene and CDR3 annotation of TCR sequences was performed with Decombinator V4. TCRs were defined as expanded if a significant change between any two time points was detected under a Poisson model with p below 0.0001. TCR abundances were normalised to the total number of TCRs sequenced in each sample and reported as counts per million. MAIT TCRs were defined by TRAV1-2 paired with TRAJ12, TRAJ20 or TRAJ33, and iNKT TCRs by TRAV10 paired with TRAJ18. VDJdb, accessed 1 November 2021, was searched for CMV, EBV and SARS-CoV-2 annotated TCRs, with TCRs annotated for multiple antigens excluded. TCRdb trimmed the raw reads at Q25, called clones with MiXCR and kept productive beta chains. Each entry is one CDR3 protein sequence, shown with its most common DNA and genes. It is TCRdb's table, rather than the study itself, that gives the V and J calls and clone size. Here the sample has more than 55,000 distinct CDR3 sequences; 8% to 9.5% occur a single time. Jointly, the top ten make up around 17% of the sample.

Material: whole blood. The rearrangement combines TRBV12-3 or TRBV12-4 with TRBJ1-4, with the identity of the D gene unclear. The clonotype originates from an adult who was a healthcare worker with PCR-confirmed SARS-CoV-2 infection or an uninfected control (not recorded which). CDR3 reads: CASSFGVRGTNEKLFF. The DNA is TGTGCCAGCAGTTTCGGGGTGCGTGGAACTAATGAAAAACTGTTTTTT.